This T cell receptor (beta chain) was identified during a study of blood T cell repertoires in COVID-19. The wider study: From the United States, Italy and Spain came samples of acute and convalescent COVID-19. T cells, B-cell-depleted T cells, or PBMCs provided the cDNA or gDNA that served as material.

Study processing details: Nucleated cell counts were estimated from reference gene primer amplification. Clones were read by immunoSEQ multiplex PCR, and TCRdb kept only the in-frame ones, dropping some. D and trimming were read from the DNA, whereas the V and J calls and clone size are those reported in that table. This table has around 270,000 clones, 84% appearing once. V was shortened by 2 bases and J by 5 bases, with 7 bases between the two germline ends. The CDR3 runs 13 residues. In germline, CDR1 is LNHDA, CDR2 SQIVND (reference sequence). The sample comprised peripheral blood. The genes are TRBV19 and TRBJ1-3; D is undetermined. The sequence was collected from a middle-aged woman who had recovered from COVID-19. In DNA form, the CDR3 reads TGTGCCAGTAGTATAAACGACAGAAACACCATATATTTT. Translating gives CASSINDRNTIYF. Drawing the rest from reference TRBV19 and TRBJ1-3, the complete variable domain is DGGITQSPKYLFRKEGQNVTLSCEQNLNHDAMYWYRQDPGQGLRLIYYSQIVNDFQKGDIAEGYSVSREKKESFPLTVTSAQKNPTAFYLCASSINDRNTIYFGEGSWLTVV.